This record covers a single TCR beta chain. V was trimmed by 1 base and J by 4 bases, leaving 6 bases between them. This CDR3 has 12 amino acids. The germline V gene has CDR1 SGHDT and CDR2 YYEEEE. Assay: immunoSEQ multiplex PCR; the TCRdb copy retains only in-frame clones and omits some. The table records some 80,000 clones, 95% to 98% of them present only once. This sample was taken from a study of technical replicates of blood from a handful of donors. This receptor was taken from a human donor in good health. The chain links TRBV5-6 to TRBJ2-7; D is ambiguous. Sequenced sample: T cells isolated from PBMCs. The CDR3 reads CASSLQAYEQYF. In DNA, the CDR3 is TGTGCCAGCAGCTTGCAGGCATACGAGCAGTACTTC.